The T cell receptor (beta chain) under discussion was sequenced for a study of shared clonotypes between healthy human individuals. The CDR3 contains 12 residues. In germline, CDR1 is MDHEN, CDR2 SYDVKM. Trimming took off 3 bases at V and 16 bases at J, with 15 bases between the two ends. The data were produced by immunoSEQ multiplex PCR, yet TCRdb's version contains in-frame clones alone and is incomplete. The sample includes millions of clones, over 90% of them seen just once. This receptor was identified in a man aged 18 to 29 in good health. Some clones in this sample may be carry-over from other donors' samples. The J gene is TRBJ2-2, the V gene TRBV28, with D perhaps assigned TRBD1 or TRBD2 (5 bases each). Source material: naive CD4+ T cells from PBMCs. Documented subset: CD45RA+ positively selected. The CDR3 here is CASSFRPWDRFF. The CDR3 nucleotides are TGTGCCAGCAGTTTTAGGCCGTGGGACCGGTTTTTT.